The 12 T cell receptor beta chains below all came from one sample that was sequenced in a study of blood T cell repertoires in COVID-19 (dated by TCRdb to about 2020). The library was prepared using the immunoSEQ multiplex PCR assay. In its TCRdb copy, this immuneACCESS table keeps in-frame sequences only and misses some clones. Where compared with another copy, unresolved V genes explain less than half of these, and the others have no known cause. Here the sample has some 300,000 clones; 88% occur a single time. Approximately 2% of the sample comes from the top ten. Sequenced material: PBMCs or T cells enriched from blood (not recorded which). The receptors come from a woman aged 60 to 75 in a cohort exposed to, infected with or recovered from COVID-19 (not recorded which).

The rearrangement links TRBV5-8 to TRBJ1-2; 8 bases are a match to TRBD1. V dropped 4 bases and J dropped 8; count of bases not matched to a gene: 7. Germline V gene data show CDR1 as SGHTS and CDR2 as YDEGEE. The CDR3 spans 13 residues. The CDR3 loop reads CASSRTGGGGYTF. CDR3 bases: TGTGCCAGCAGCAGAACAGGGGGTGGAGGCTACACCTTC.

The chain links TRBV5-4 to TRBJ2-1; 11 bases fit TRBD2. CDR1 SGHNT and CDR2 YYREEE come from the germline V gene (reference sequence). The CDR3 has 15 amino acids. Trimming took 0 bases from V and 7 from J; bases not matched to a gene: 3. CDR3 DNA sequence: TGTGCCAGCAGCTTGGTTAGCGGGAGGGAAAATGAGCAGTTCTTC. Amino acid sequence: CASSLVSGRENEQFF.

About this clone itself: Other nucleotide sequences in the sample specify the same CDR3. The chain has TRBV9 and TRBJ2-1; possible D gene TRBD2, 5 bases. V lost 0 bases, J lost 4 bases, and 8 bases lay in between. The CDR3 sequence is 14 residues long. Per the germline V gene, CDR1 is SGDLS and CDR2 is YYNGEE. As DNA, the CDR3 is TGTGCCAGCAGCGTAGTGCCGGGGTACAATGAGCAGTTCTTC. Encoded protein: CASSVVPGYNEQFF.

The chain employs TRBV13 and TRBJ2-7, with a weak D call TRBD2 (6 bases). Germline lookup yields CDR1 PRHDT and CDR2 FYEKMQ (reference sequence). V dropped 10 bases and J dropped 6 bases, with 16 bases sitting between them. There are 12 residues in the CDR3. For the CDR3, the DNA is TGTGCCACCGGGAGCCTTTGGAGCGAGCAGTACTTC. It yields the protein CATGSLWSEQYF. Filled out from reference TRBV13 and TRBJ2-7, the complete variable domain reads AAGVIQSPRHLIKEKRETATLKCYPIPRHDTVYWYQQGPGQDPQFLISFYEKMQSDKGSIPDRFSAQQFSDYHSELNMSSLELGDSALYFCATGSLWSEQYFGPGTRLTVT.

The V gene is TRBV6-5, the J gene TRBJ2-7; the match to TRBD2 covers 10 bases. The CDR3 loop spans 13 amino acids. Germline V gene sequence: CDR1 MNHEY, CDR2 SVGAGI. Trimming removed 10 bases from V and 1 base from J; junction bases left unmatched: 4. CDR3 loop: CATLAGGSYEQYF. DNA of the CDR3: TGTGCCACCTTAGCGGGGGGATCCTACGAGCAGTACTTC.

The genes are TRBV15 and TRBJ2-3; D is uncertain. Germline V gene data show CDR1 as LNHNV and CDR2 as YYDKDF (reference sequence). The V and J ends lost 6 bases and 0 bases respectively, with 7 bases between them. This CDR3 contains 13 residues. The CDR3: CATSDGSTDTQYF. CDR3 DNA: TGTGCCACCAGTGACGGGAGCACAGATACGCAGTATTTT.

The J gene is TRBJ2-7, the V gene TRBV3-1 (or the pseudogene TRBV3-2); TRBD2 is a possible D gene (6 bases). The CDR3 runs 17 residues. Looked up from germline, CDR1 is LGHDT and CDR2 is YNNKEL (reference sequence). Trimming removed 1 base at V and 5 bases at J, with 21 bases between. CDR3 sequence (DNA): TGTGCCAGCAGCCAAGTTCCGGGACCGCGGGGCGGGGACGAGCAGTACTTC. As protein: CASSQVPGPRGGDEQYF.

This clone showed up just once. The chain has TRBV4-1 and TRBJ2-1, with 7 bases identical to TRBD1. CDR1 is MGHRA and CDR2 is YSYEKL in the germline V gene. The junction had 8 bases not matched to a gene; V was cut back by 6 bases and J by 0 bases. This CDR3 spans 16 amino acids. The CDR3 protein is CASSPYRGHSYNEQFF. DNA for the CDR3: TGCGCCAGCAGTCCTTACAGGGGACACTCCTACAATGAGCAGTTCTTC.

This clone was seen a single time. The rearrangement joins TRBV7-3 to TRBJ2-1; 9 bases line up with TRBD1. There are 15 residues in the CDR3. Per the germline V gene, CDR1 is SGHTA and CDR2 is FQGTGA. The junction had 7 bases not matched to a gene; V was cut back by 1 base and J by 9 bases. CDR3 in DNA: TGTGCCAGCAGCTTAATGCGGCGGGACAGGGTTGAGCAGTTCTTC. It yields the protein CASSLMRRDRVEQFF.

The chain uses TRBV28 and TRBJ2-7; 9 nucleotides line up with TRBD2. CDR3 size: 16 residues. The trim removed 5 bases at V and 4 bases at J, leaving 12 bases unmatched. CDR1 and CDR2 from the germline V gene are MDHEN and SYDVKM. The CDR3 nucleotides are TGTGCCAGCAGTCCGTATAGCGGGGGCGGGCTTTACGAGCAGTACTTC. Protein product: CASSPYSGGGLYEQYF.

V and J are TRBV7-3 and TRBJ2-3; the match to TRBD2 covers 7 bases. CDR3 length: 13 residues. J lost 5 bases, V lost 5 bases, and 4 bases had no gene match. Looked up from germline, CDR1 is SGHTA and CDR2 is FQGTGA. CDR3 in amino acids: CASSRGRGDTQYF. For the CDR3, the DNA is TGTGCCAGCAGCAGAGGGAGGGGAGATACGCAGTATTTT.

This clone was recorded only once. The chain is built from TRBV29-1 and TRBJ1-1; TRBD1 agrees at 7 bases. Germline V gives CDR1 SQVTM, CDR2 ANQGSEA. V was clipped by 5 bases and J by 6 bases; unmatched bases: 12. This CDR3 is 14 amino acids long. CDR3 in amino acids: CSVSSTGKAAEAFF. The CDR3, as DNA: TGCAGCGTTTCTTCGACAGGGAAGGCGGCTGAAGCTTTCTTT.